These T cell receptor beta chains were read from a single sample in a study of blood T cells in healthy people across ages. TCRdb recomputed calls from the 5' RACE reads with MiXCR, one row per CDR3 protein. There are approximately 850,000 distinct CDR3 sequences in the sample; more than 45% occur only once, and roughly 20% lies in the top ten. The sequenced material came from blood. All receptors come from a man aged 30-40 years in good health. Each CDR3 is given without its conserved first and last residue. D genes are given only for firm matches.

TRBV20-1 . SARDLGPSQF
TRBV29-1 . SASHHNEFYEQY
TRBV25-1 . ASSESLRYEQY
TRBV20-1 . SARPLRDGYEQY
TRBV6-5 TRBD1 ASSLSPGTGMINYGYT
TRBV2 . ASSESQLGTSGQY
TRBV5-6 TRBD2 TSQRGSLLLF
TRBV29-1 . SVEDSRQAEAF
TRBV10-3 TRBD1 AISTGQGGNEQF
TRBV20-1 TRBD2 SGGGLATYEQY
TRBV11-2 . ASSLGGNSYGYT
TRBV7-2 . ASSHKPLTSGGGVTDTQY
TRBV25-1 . ASSERGRQNNNSPLH
TRBV11-2 TRBD2 ASSLGSRAIAGEQY
TRBV11-1 . ASSVFRDTSYEQY
TRBV20-1 . SARISGTTETQY
TRBV12-3/TRBV12-4 . ASSAPVGQETQY
TRBV18 TRBD2 ASSPFKSSGDTDEQF
TRBV12-3/TRBV12-4 . ASSVALNYEQY
TRBV20-1 . SADSETYNEQF
TRBV7-2 TRBD2 ASSRGGSTYEQY
TRBV5-1 TRBD2 ASGTTSGTYEQY
TRBV5-6 . ASSWRSEQF
TRBV7-9 . ASSFAPPIDEQF
TRBV30 . AWSVGWNEQF
TRBV6-1 . ASSHTGWYRVNTDTQY
TRBV20-1 . SARARTTYNEQF
TRBV4-1 TRBD1 ASSRSGTGLYNEQF
TRBV18 . ASSPDRMRTYGYT
TRBV7-2 TRBD2 ASSPRRLAGVGEQF
TRBV7-9 . ASSYSGTAEQY
TRBV30 . AWATGQGLGGAEKLF
TRBV7-9 . ASSLDWGGEQY
TRBV27 . ASSPSKGRVNYEQY
TRBV20-1 . SALDPGAHEQY
TRBV15 . ATSRGITGRDEKLF
TRBV12-3/TRBV12-4 . ASSLFGYNQPQH
TRBV6-1 . ASSEGWGGETQY
TRBV27 . ASSFGDPRRGTEAF
TRBV2 . ASANRAGTEAF
TRBV27 . ASRRRAQETQY
TRBV2 TRBD1 ASSIRGGQEGQPQH
TRBV9 TRBD1 ASSAPGQGLEKLF
TRBV20-1 . SAPPHPNYGYT
TRBV7-2 . ASSFASSGANVLT
TRBV12-3/TRBV12-4 . ASSLGVAYNEQF
TRBV29-1 . SVAQGAKFTY
TRBV4-1 TRBD2 VSSLTSGGNNEQF
TRBV10-3 . AISPPGEETQY
TRBV6-1 . ASNLAATNEKLF
TRBV20-1 TRBD2 SAPRGSSYEQY
TRBV7-6 . ASSPGRTDSRFTEAF
TRBV27 TRBD1 ASSPQGAGETQY
TRBV29-1 TRBD2 SVEGLFWTSGARQETQY
TRBV12-3/TRBV12-4 TRBD1 ASSQGARDTQY